Presented here are 7 T cell receptor beta chains from one specimen sequenced in a study of blood T cells in healthy people across ages. Alongside a J-beta primer mix, a sample-barcoded 5' primer served in a second PCR lasting roughly 6 to 12 cycles. TCRdb reanalysed the 5' RACE reads using MiXCR and keeps one entry per CDR3 protein. In the table there are around 800,000 distinct CDR3 sequences, roughly 26% of which are singletons. This sample also belongs to another study, concerning T cells of mothers and their children.

Sequencing was carried out using blood. Receptors were obtained from a boy between 10 and 17 years old in good health.

Concerning this clonotype: A junction boundary mismatches the germline segment, possibly from a read error. In DNA form, the CDR3 reads TGTACCAGCAGCCTACAGGGGGCTGGGAACATTCAGTACTTC. It translates to CTSSLQGAGNIQYF. The gene calls are TRBV7-9 and TRBJ2-4, with TRBD1 matching over 9 bases. The CDR3 totals 14 residues. The germline V gene encodes CDR1 SEHNR and CDR2 FQNEAQ (reference sequence).

The CDR3 bases are TGTGCCAGCAGCTTAAAGTGGACAGAAGAGACCCAGTACTTC. Translated: CASSLKWTEETQYF. The chain is built from TRBV13 and TRBJ2-5; a weak D match, TRBD1 (6 bases). Deletions cut 2 bases from V and 3 bases from J, with 10 bases between. Germline V gene lookup returns CDR1 PRHDT and CDR2 FYEKMQ (reference sequence). The CDR3 has 14 amino acids.

This sequence joins TRBV12-3 or TRBV12-4 and TRBJ1-5, with 9 bases lining up with TRBD1. There are 17 residues in the CDR3. The J segment lost 1 base and the V segment lost 5 bases, leaving 9 bases of the junction unmatched. The CDR3 DNA reads TGTGCCAGCAGTCCCGACAGGGGGGTAAGGAGCAATCAGCCCCAGCATTTT. As protein: CASSPDRGVRSNQPQHF.

This clonotype was recorded a few times. V and J are TRBV9 and TRBJ2-1, with D perhaps being TRBD1 or TRBD2 (5 bases each). Near its end, the DNA agrees better with TRBJ2-7, so the J call may be wrong. This CDR3 spans 16 amino acids. Germline V lookup: CDR1 SGDLS, CDR2 YYNGEE. DNA of the CDR3: TGTGCCAGCAGCGTAGCTTCAGGGACGGGGACCTACGAGCAGTACTTC. Encoded protein: CASSVASGTGTYEQYF.

The count of this clonotype is one. The chain combines TRBV4-1 with TRBJ2-3; TRBD2 matches 10 bases. Germline-derived CDR1 and CDR2 are MGHRA and YSYEKL. CDR3 size: 18 residues. V lost 5 bases and J lost 2; bases outside the gene matches: 13. The CDR3: CASSIKGPSGSHTDTQYF. The CDR3, as DNA: TGCGCCAGCAGCATCAAAGGTCCTAGCGGGAGCCACACAGATACGCAGTATTTT.

The V and J genes are TRBV29-1 and TRBJ1-2; 8 nucleotides agree with TRBD1. Germline CDR1 and CDR2: SQVTM and ANQGSEA. The trim removed 6 bases at V and 0 bases at J, leaving 12 bases unmatched. The CDR3 runs to 16 residues. CDR3 in DNA: TGCAGCGTCAGCGAGGACAGGGTGTCGGCTAACTATGGCTACACCTTC. Protein sequence: CSVSEDRVSANYGYTF.

For this clonotype: This may be a read error: a much more frequent sequence differs by one nucleotide. The chain has TRBV28 and TRBJ2-5; D gene uncertain. Trimming cost V 2 bases and J 4 bases, with 11 bases left between them. Germline assignment: CDR1 MDHEN and CDR2 SYDVKM. This CDR3 has 14 amino acids. CDR3 sequence: CASSLARLRETQYF. Here the CDR3 DNA reads TGTGCCAGCAGTTTAGCCAGGCTCCGAGAGACCCAGTACTTC.